Sequencing of this T cell receptor beta chain was carried out in a study of blood T cell repertoires in COVID-19. Here immunoSEQ multiplex PCR was the method, and the copy in TCRdb shows in-frame clones only, minus some. The sample has over 130,000 clones; 70% to 85% are singletons. The V and J ends lost 2 bases and 10 bases respectively, with 11 bases between them. Germline V gene sequence: CDR1 SNHLY, CDR2 FYNNEI. The CDR3 spans 12 residues. The TCR originated in a woman aged 18 to 35 who had been exposed to COVID-19. The sample consisted of PBMCs or T cells enriched from blood (not recorded which). The rearrangement joins TRBV2 to TRBJ1-1; a possible D gene is TRBD1 (6 bases). CDR3 DNA: TGTGCCAGCAGTGAAATTGGCAGGGGAGCTTTCTTT. Residues: CASSEIGRGAFF. The complete variable domain, with remaining parts taken from reference TRBV2 and TRBJ1-1, reads EPEVTQTPSHQVTQMGQEVILRCVPISNHLYFYWYRQILGQKVEFLVSFYNNEISEKSEIFDDQFSVERPDGSNFTLKIRSTKLEDSAMYFCASSEIGRGAFFGQGTRLTVV.